This T cell receptor (beta chain) was documented in a study of T cells in Graves' hyperthyroidism and ophthalmopathy. Findings and caveats of the study: The majority of expanded thyroid clonotypes above 0.001 also appeared in blood.

Amplified TCR beta CDR3 regions came from RNA transcripts. First-round RT-PCR with HTBI primers amplified the TCR CDR3 region. MiXCR, applied by TCRdb to the multiplex PCR reads, yields one record per CDR3 protein. The table lists some 510,000 distinct CDR3 sequences, roughly 46% of them singletons, with 8.2% in the top ten. Comments on this clonotype: Its antigen remains unidentified. With a much larger clone just one base away, this may be a read error.

Germline CDR1 and CDR2: SNHLY and FYNNEI. The ends were cut back, 11 bases at V and 8 bases at J, with 21 bases in the middle. This CDR3 is built from 14 residues. The sequenced material came from peripheral blood or thyroid tissue (not recorded which). The TCR was taken from a woman between 18 and 30 years old with Graves' hyperthyroidism. The chain recombines TRBV2 with TRBJ1-4; D gene ambiguous. CDR3 residues: CAHSGPVFGEKLFF. The CDR3, as DNA: TGTGCCCACAGCGGGCCAGTCTTCGGGGAAAAACTGTTTTTT.